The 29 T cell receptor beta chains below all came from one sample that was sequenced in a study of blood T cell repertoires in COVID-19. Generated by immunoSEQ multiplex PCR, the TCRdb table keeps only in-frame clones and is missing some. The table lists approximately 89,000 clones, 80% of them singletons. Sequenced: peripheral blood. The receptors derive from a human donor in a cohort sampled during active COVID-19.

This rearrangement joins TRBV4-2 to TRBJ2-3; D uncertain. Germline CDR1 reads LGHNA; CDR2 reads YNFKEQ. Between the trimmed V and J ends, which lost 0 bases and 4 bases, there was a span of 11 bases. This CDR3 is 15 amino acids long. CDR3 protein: CASSQDDGDADTQYF. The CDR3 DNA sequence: TGTGCCAGCAGCCAAGATGACGGAGACGCAGATACGCAGTATTTT.

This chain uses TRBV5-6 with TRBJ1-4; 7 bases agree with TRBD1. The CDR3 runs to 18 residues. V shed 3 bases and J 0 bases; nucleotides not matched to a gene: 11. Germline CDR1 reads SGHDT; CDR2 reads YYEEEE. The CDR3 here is CASSYRDSMLPTNEKLFF. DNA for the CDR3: TGTGCCAGCAGCTACCGGGACAGCATGCTTCCAACTAATGAAAAACTGTTTTTT. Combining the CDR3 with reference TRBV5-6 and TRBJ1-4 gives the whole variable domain DAGVTQSPTHLIKTRGQQVTLRCSPKSGHDTVSWYQQALGQGPQFIFQYYEEEERQRGNFPDRFSGHQFPNYSSELNVNALLLGDSALYLCASSYRDSMLPTNEKLFFGSGTQLSVL.

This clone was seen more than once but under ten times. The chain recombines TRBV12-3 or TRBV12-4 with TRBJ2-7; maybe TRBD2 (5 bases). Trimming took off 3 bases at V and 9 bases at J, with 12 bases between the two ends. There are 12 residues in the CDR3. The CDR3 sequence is CASSFAGSGQYF. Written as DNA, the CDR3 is TGTGCCAGCAGTTTTGCGGGCTCCGGGCAGTACTTC.

The CDR3 region is CASSRAGTGGTEAFF. The CDR3, as DNA: TGCGCCAGCAGCCGGGCCGGGACAGGGGGCACTGAAGCTTTCTTT. This chain uses TRBV5-1 with TRBJ1-1; TRBD1 agrees at 11 bases. Germline V gene sequence: CDR1 SGHRS, CDR2 YFSETQ. The trim removed 4 bases at V and 4 bases at J, leaving 6 bases unmatched. The CDR3 sequence is 15 residues long.

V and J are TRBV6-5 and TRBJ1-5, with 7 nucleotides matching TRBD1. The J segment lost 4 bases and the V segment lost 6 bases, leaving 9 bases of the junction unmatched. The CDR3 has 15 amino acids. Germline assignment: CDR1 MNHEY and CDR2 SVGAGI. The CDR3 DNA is TGTGCCAGCAGAACGATGGGACAGACGAATCAGCCCCAGCATTTT. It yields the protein CASRTMGQTNQPQHF.

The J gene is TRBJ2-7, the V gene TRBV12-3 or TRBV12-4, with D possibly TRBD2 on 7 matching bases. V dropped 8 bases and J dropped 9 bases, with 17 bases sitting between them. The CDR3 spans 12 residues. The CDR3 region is CASGGGGRRQYF. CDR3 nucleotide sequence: TGTGCCAGCGGGGGCGGGGGACGGAGGCAGTACTTC.

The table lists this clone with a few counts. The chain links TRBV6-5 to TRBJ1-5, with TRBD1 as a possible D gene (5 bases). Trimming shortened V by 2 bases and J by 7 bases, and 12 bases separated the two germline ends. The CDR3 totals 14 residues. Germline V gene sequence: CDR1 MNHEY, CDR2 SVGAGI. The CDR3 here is CASSYTQGEQPQHF. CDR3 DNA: TGTGCCAGCAGTTACACGCAGGGTGAACAGCCCCAGCATTTT.

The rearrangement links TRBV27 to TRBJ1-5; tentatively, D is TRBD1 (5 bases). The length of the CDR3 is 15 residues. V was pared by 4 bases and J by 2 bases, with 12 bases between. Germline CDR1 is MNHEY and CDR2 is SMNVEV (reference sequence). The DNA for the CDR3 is TGTGCCAGCAGTTACCCCCCGGGGGGCAATCAGCCCCAGCATTTT. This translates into CASSYPPGGNQPQHF.

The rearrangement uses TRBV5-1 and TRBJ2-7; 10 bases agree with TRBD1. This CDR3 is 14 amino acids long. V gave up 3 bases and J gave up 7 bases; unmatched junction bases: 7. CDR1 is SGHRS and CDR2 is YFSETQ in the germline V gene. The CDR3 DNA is TGCGCCAGCAGCTCGGGACAGGGGATGTGGGAGCAGTACTTC. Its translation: CASSSGQGMWEQYF.

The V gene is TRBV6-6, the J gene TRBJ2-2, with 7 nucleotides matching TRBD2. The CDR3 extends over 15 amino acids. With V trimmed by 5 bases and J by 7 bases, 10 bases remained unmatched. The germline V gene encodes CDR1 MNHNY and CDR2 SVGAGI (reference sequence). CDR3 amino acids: CASSIDLAVGGELFF. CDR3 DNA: TGTGCCAGCAGTATAGATCTAGCGGTAGGCGGGGAGCTGTTTTTT.

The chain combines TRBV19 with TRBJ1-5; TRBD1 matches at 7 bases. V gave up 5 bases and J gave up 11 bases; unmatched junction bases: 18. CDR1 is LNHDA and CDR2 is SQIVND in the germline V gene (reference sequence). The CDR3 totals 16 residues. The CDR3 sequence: CASSPGGGQGLGAQHF. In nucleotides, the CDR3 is TGTGCCAGTAGTCCAGGGGGTGGGCAGGGCCTGGGGGCCCAGCATTTT.

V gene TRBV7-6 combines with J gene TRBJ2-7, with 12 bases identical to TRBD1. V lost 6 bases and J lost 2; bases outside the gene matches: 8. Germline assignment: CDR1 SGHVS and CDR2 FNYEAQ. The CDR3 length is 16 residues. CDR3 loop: CASSLSGTGGTYEQYF. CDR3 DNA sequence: TGTGCCAGCAGTCTTTCCGGGACAGGGGGCACCTACGAGCAGTACTTC.

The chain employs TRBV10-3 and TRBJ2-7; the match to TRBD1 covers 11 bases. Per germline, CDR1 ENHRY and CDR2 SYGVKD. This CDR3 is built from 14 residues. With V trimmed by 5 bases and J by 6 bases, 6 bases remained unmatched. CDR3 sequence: CAISSGQGATEQYF. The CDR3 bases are TGTGCCATCAGTTCTGGACAGGGGGCGACCGAGCAGTACTTC.

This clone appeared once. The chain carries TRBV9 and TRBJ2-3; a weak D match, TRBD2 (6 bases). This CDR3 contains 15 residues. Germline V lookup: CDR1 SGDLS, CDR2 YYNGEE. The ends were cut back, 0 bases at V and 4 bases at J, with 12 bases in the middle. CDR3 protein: CASSVGGGGADTQYF. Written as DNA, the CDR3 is TGTGCCAGCAGCGTAGGAGGCGGAGGGGCAGATACGCAGTATTTT.

The CDR3: CASSIFQGNYGYTF. The CDR3 region has the DNA TGTGCCAGTAGTATTTTCCAGGGGAACTATGGCTACACCTTC. The chain has TRBV19 and TRBJ1-2, with D possibly TRBD1 on 6 matching bases. Trimming left V 3 bases short and J 2 bases short, with 10 bases between. The CDR3 length is 14 residues. CDR1 LNHDA and CDR2 SQIVND come from the germline V gene (reference sequence).

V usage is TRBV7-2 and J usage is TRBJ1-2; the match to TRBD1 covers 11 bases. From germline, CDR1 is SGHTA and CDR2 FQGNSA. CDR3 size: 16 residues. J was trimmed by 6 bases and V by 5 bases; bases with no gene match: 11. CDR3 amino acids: CASSPISGTGGHGYTF. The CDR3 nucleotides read TGTGCCAGCAGCCCAATCTCCGGGACAGGGGGACATGGCTACACCTTC.

The CDR3, as DNA: TGTGCCAGCAGCAATTTCGGGGGCACTGAAGCTTTCTTT. Protein product: CASSNFGGTEAFF. This chain links TRBV3-1 (or the pseudogene TRBV3-2) with TRBJ1-1; TRBD1 is a possible D gene (5 bases). V lost 5 bases to trimming and J lost 4 bases, with 11 bases between them. CDR3 size: 13 residues. In germline, CDR1 is LGHDT, CDR2 YNNKEL (reference sequence).

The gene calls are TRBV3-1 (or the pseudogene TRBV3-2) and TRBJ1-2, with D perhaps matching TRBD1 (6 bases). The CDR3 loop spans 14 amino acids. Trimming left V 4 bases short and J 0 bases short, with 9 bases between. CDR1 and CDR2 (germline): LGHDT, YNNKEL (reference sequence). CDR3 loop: CASSRTAANYGYTF. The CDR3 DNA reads TGTGCCAGCAGCCGGACAGCTGCTAACTATGGCTACACCTTC.

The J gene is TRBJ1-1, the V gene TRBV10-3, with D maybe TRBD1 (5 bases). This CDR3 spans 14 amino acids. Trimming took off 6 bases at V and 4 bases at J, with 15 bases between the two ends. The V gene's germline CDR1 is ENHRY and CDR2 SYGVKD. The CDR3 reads CAIRSGKGGTEAFF. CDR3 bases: TGTGCCATCAGATCAGGGAAGGGAGGCACTGAAGCTTTCTTT.

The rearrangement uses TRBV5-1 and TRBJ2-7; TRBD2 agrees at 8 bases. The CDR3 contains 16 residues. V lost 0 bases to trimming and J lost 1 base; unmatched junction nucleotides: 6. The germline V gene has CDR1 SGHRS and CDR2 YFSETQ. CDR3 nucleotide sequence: TGCGCCAGCAGCTTGGTTCCTAGCGGGCCTTCCTACGAGCAGTACTTC. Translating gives CASSLVPSGPSYEQYF.

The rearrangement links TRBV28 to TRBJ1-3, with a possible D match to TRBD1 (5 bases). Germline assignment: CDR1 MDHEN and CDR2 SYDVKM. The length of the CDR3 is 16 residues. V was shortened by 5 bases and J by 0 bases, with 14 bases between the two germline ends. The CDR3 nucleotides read TGTGCCAGCAGTCCCTCACGGGGGGGCTCTGGAAACACCATATATTTT. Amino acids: CASSPSRGGSGNTIYF.

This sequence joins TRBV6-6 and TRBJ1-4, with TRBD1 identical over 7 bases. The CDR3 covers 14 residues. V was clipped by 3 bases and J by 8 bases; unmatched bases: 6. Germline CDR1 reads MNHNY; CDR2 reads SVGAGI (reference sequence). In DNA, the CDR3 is TGTGCCAGCAGTTATGTAGGGGGCCGAGAAAAACTGTTTTTT. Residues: CASSYVGGREKLFF.

The CDR3 region has the DNA TGCGCCAGCAGCCCTTCCGCTAGCGGGATCTACGAGCAGTACTTC. As protein: CASSPSASGIYEQYF. The chain links TRBV4-1 to TRBJ2-7; TRBD2 matches at 9 bases. The CDR3 is made up of 15 amino acids. Germline V gene lookup returns CDR1 MGHRA and CDR2 YSYEKL. J was trimmed by 3 bases and V by 4 bases; bases with no gene match: 7.

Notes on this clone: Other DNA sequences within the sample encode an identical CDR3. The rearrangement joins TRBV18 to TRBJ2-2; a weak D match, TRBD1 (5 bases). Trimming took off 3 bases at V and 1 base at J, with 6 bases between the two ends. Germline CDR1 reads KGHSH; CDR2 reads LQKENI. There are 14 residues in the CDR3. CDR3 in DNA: TGTGCCAGCTCACCGCAGGGGAACACCGGGGAGCTGTTTTTT. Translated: CASSPQGNTGELFF. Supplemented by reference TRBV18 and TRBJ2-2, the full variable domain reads NAGVMQNPRHLVRRRGQEARLRCSPMKGHSHVYWYRQLPEEGLKFMVYLQKENIIDESGMPKERFSAEFPKEGPSILRIQQVVRGDSAAYFCASSPQGNTGELFFGEGSRLTVL.

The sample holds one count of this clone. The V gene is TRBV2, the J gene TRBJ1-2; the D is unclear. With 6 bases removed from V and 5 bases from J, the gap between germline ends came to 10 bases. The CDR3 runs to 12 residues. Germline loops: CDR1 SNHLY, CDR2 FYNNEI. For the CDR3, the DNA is TGTGCCAGCAGCCAGACTGGGTATGGCTACACCTTC. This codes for CASSQTGYGYTF. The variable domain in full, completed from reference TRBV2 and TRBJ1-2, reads EPEVTQTPSHQVTQMGQEVILRCVPISNHLYFYWYRQILGQKVEFLVSFYNNEISEKSEIFDDQFSVERPDGSNFTLKIRSTKLEDSAMYFCASSQTGYGYTFGSGTRLTVV.

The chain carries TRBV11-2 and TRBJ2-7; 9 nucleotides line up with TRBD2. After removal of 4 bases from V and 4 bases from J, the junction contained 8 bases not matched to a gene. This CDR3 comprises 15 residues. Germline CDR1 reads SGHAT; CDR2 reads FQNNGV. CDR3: CASSSSSGTSYEQYF. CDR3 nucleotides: TGTGCCAGCAGCTCCTCTAGCGGGACCTCATACGAGCAGTACTTC.

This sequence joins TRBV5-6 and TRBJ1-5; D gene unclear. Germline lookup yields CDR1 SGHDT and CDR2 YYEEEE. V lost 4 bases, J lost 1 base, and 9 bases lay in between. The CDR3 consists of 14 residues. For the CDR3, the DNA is TGTGCCAGCAGCCGGCGGGTAAGCAATCAGCCCCAGCATTTT. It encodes CASSRRVSNQPQHF.

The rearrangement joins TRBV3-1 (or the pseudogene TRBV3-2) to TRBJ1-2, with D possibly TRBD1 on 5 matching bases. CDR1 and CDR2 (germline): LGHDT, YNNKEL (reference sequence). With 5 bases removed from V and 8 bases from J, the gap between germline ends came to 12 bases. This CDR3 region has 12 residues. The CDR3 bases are TGTGCCAGCAGCTCGACGGGGGGAGGCTACACCTTC. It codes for CASSSTGGGYTF.

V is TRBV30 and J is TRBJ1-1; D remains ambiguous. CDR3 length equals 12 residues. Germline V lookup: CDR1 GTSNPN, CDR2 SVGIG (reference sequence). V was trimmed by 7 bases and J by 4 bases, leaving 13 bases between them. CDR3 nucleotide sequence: TGTGCCTCCCTACGTCTGGTCACTGAAGCTTTCTTT. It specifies CASLRLVTEAFF.